This T cell receptor (beta chain) was captured by sequencing in a study of blood T cell repertoires in COVID-19. Study summary: Sources were T cells, B-cell-depleted T cells, or PBMCs; the material itself was cDNA or gDNA.

Losses at the gene ends were 4 bases for V and 0 bases for J; bases not matched to a gene: 8. CDR1 is SGHNT, CDR2 YYREEE, per germline (reference sequence). CDR3 length: 17 amino acids. The table came from immunoSEQ multiplex PCR; TCRdb's copy has only in-frame clones and leaves some out. The top ten hold roughly 13% of the sample, which has a few hundred thousand clones, 88% seen once. V and J are TRBV5-4 and TRBJ2-7, with TRBD2 matching over 12 bases. The material sequenced was peripheral blood. The sequence was collected from a woman aged 45-65 years with COVID-19, enrolled during active disease. The CDR3 DNA reads as TGTGCCAGCAGCCTTCTACTAGCGGGGGGCGCCTCCTACGAGCAGTACTTC. Protein product: CASSLLLAGGASYEQYF.